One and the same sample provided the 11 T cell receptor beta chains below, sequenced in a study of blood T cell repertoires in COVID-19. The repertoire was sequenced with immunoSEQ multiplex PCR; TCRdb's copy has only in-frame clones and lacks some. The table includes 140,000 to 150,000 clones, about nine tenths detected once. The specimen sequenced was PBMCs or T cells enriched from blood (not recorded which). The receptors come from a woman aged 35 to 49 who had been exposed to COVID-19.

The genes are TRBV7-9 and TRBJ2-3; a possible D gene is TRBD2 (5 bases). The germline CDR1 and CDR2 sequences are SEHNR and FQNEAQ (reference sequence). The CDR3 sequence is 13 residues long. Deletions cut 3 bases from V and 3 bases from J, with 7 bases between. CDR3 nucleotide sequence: TGTGCCAGCAGCTTTCCGGGAACAGATACGCAGTATTTT. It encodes CASSFPGTDTQYF.

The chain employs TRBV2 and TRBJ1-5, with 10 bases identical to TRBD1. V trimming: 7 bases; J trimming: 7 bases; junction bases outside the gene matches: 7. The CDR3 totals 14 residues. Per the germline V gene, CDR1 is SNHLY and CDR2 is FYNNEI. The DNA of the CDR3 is TGTGCCAGCAACATCGGACAGGGGGAGCAGCCCCAGCATTTT. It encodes CASNIGQGEQPQHF.

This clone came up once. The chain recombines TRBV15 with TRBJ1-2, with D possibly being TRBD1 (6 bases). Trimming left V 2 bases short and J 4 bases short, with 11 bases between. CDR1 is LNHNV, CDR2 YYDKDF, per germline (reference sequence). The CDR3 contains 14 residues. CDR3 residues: CATSRPGTTYGYTF. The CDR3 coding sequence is TGTGCCACCAGCAGACCCGGGACAACCTATGGCTACACCTTC.

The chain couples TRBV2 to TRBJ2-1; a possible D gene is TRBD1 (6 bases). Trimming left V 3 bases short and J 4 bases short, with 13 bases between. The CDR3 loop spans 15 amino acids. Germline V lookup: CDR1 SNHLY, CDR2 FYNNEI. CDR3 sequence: CASSEGTQAYNEQFF. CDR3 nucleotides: TGTGCCAGCAGTGAGGGGACACAAGCTTACAATGAGCAGTTCTTC.

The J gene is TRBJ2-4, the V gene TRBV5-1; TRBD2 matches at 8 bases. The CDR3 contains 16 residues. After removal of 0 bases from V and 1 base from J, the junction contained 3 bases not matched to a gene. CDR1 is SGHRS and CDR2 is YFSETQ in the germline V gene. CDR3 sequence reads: CASSLDAGGAKNIQYF. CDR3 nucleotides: TGCGCCAGCAGCTTGGACGCGGGAGGCGCCAAAAACATTCAGTACTTC.

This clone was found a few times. The CDR3 reads CASSLMGLTDTQYF. DNA for the CDR3: TGTGCCAGCAGCTTAATGGGCTTAACAGATACGCAGTATTTT. The chain employs TRBV7-2 and TRBJ2-3; the D is unclear. The CDR3 is 14 residues long. Germline V gene data show CDR1 as SGHTA and CDR2 as FQGNSA. The V end lost 2 bases, the J end lost 3 bases, and 9 bases lay between the germline ends.

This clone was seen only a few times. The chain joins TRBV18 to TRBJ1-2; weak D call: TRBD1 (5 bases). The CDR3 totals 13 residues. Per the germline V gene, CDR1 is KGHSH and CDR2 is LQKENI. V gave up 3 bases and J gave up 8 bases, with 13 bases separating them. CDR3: CASSPGGGTGYTF. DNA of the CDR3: TGTGCCAGCTCACCGGGGGGAGGAACCGGCTACACCTTC.

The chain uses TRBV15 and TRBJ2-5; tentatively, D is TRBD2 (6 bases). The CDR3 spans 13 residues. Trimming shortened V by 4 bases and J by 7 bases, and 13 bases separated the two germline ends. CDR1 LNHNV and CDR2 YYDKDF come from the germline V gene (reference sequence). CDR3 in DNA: TGTGCCACCAGCATGACCCAGGGAGGGACCCAGTACTTC. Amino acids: CATSMTQGGTQYF.

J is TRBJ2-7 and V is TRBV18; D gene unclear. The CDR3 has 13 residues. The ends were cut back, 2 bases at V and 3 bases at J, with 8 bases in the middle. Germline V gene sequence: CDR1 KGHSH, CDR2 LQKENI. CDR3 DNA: TGTGCCAGCTCACCAGCGGTCGGCTACGAGCAGTACTTC. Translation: CASSPAVGYEQYF.

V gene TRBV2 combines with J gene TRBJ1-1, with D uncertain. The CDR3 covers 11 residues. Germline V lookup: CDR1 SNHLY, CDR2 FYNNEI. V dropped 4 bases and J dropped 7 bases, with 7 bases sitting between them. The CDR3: CASSVYGEAFF. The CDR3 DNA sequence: TGTGCCAGCAGTGTTTACGGTGAAGCTTTCTTT. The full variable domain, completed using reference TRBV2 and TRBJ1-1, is EPEVTQTPSHQVTQMGQEVILRCVPISNHLYFYWYRQILGQKVEFLVSFYNNEISEKSEIFDDQFSVERPDGSNFTLKIRSTKLEDSAMYFCASSVYGEAFFGQGTRLTVV.

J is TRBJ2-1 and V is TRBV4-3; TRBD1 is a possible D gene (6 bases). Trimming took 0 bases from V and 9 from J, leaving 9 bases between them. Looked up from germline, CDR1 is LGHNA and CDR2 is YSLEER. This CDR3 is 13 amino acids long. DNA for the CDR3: TGCGCCAGCAGCCAAGAACAGGGCTCTGAGCAGTTCTTC. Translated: CASSQEQGSEQFF.